This T cell receptor beta chain was documented in a study of memory CD4+ T cells and cytomegalovirus serostatus. CDR3 length: 15 residues. V trimming: 0 bases; J trimming: 3 bases; junction bases outside the gene matches: 3. The germline V gene has CDR1 SGHAT and CDR2 FQNNGV. Generated by immunoSEQ multiplex PCR, the TCRdb table keeps only in-frame clones and is missing some. This sample has over 75,000 clones; about 80% occur once, and the top ten carry around 3.6%. The sort gate was single viable CD3+CD4+CD8-CD45RO+ cells for memory CD4+ T cells. The TCR originated in an adult in good health and CMV-seropositive. The sample taken for sequencing was memory CD4+ T cells from blood. The V and J genes are TRBV11-2 and TRBJ2-7; 9 nucleotides agree with TRBD2. The CDR3 loop is CASSLERLAVYEQYF. The CDR3 DNA reads as TGTGCCAGCAGCTTAGAAAGACTAGCGGTCTACGAGCAGTACTTC.